Shown below are 29 T cell receptor beta chains from a single sample sequenced in a study of T cell responses to AZD1222 COVID-19 vaccine. The table came from immunoSEQ multiplex PCR; TCRdb's copy has only in-frame clones and leaves some out. The repertoire holds 150,000 to 200,000 clones, with about 90% as singletons. The input for sequencing was peripheral blood, taken on day 0 of MenACWY control vaccination. The receptors stem from an adult in good health.

The chain recombines TRBV9 with TRBJ2-5; TRBD1 matches at 8 bases. CDR1 and CDR2 (germline): SGDLS, YYNGEE. The CDR3 sequence is 14 residues long. The junction had 9 bases not matched to a gene; V was cut back by 6 bases and J by 5 bases. The CDR3 protein is CASTSPGGAETQYF. The CDR3 nucleotides read TGTGCCAGCACCTCCCCAGGGGGCGCCGAGACCCAGTACTTC.

The rearrangement joins TRBV10-3 to TRBJ2-7; tentative D call: TRBD1 (6 bases). The CDR3 length is 14 residues. V was pared by 4 bases and J by 4 bases, with 14 bases between. Germline CDR1 and CDR2: ENHRY and SYGVKD. CDR3 sequence (DNA): TGTGCCATCAGTGGGGAGATAACAGGGTACGAGCAGTACTTC. This gives the protein CAISGEITGYEQYF.

The rearrangement links TRBV5-5 to TRBJ1-5; 7 positions agree with TRBD1. The CDR3 covers 14 residues. With 5 bases clipped from V and 4 bases from J, the junction kept 6 bases outside the gene matches. The germline CDR1 and CDR2 sequences are SGHKS and YYEKEE (reference sequence). The CDR3 DNA sequence: TGTGCCAGCAGTCGACAGGGCTGGAATCAGCCCCAGCATTTT. Its translation is CASSRQGWNQPQHF. Looking up the rest from reference TRBV5-5 and TRBJ1-5 gives the full variable domain: DAGVTQSPTHLIKTRGQQVTLRCSPISGHKSVSWYQQVLGQGPQFIFQYYEKEERGRGNFPDRFSARQFPNYSSELNVNALLLGDSALYLCASSRQGWNQPQHFGDGTRLSIL.

The gene calls are TRBV5-1 and TRBJ2-3, with D maybe TRBD2 (6 bases). This CDR3 contains 18 residues. V gave up 0 bases and J gave up 0 bases, with 17 bases separating them. Germline V lookup: CDR1 SGHRS, CDR2 YFSETQ. CDR3 sequence reads: CASSLGSGGARSTDTQYF. The CDR3 nucleotides are TGCGCCAGCAGCTTGGGCTCGGGCGGGGCAAGGAGCACAGATACGCAGTATTTT.

The chain is built from TRBV28 and TRBJ2-3; 8 nucleotides align to TRBD2. The germline gives CDR1 MDHEN, CDR2 SYDVKM. Germline trimming cut 6 bases from V and 2 bases from J; bases unmatched to any gene: 4. The CDR3 extends over 14 amino acids. CDR3: CASRRGAITDTQYF. In DNA form, the CDR3 reads TGTGCCAGCAGGCGGGGGGCCATCACAGATACGCAGTATTTT.

This chain links TRBV28 with TRBJ1-3; tentatively, D is TRBD1 (5 bases). The length of the CDR3 is 18 residues. Trimming stripped 5 bases from V and 2 bases from J, with 22 bases between. From germline, CDR1 is MDHEN and CDR2 SYDVKM. The CDR3 loop reads CASSPPRGEQAAGNTIYF. The CDR3 bases are TGTGCCAGCAGTCCCCCCCGAGGAGAACAGGCAGCTGGAAACACCATATATTTT.

The chain carries TRBV28 and TRBJ1-2; D is possibly TRBD1 (5 bases). CDR3 length equals 13 residues. The germline V gene encodes CDR1 MDHEN and CDR2 SYDVKM. Trimming removed 3 bases from V and 5 bases from J, with 10 bases in between. The CDR3 region is CASSLPGGYGYTF. CDR3 nucleotide sequence: TGTGCCAGCAGTTTGCCCGGGGGGTATGGCTACACCTTC.

This clone was recorded once. The chain combines TRBV27 with TRBJ1-1; D gene uncertain. This CDR3 is 13 amino acids long. Germline V gene data show CDR1 as MNHEY and CDR2 as SMNVEV (reference sequence). Trimming cost V 2 bases and J 5 bases, with 9 bases left between them. The CDR3 DNA sequence: TGTGCCAGCAGTTTAACGGTCGTGACTGAAGCTTTCTTT. It translates to CASSLTVVTEAFF.

The chain uses TRBV5-1 and TRBJ1-4; 7 bases fit TRBD1. This CDR3 is 13 amino acids long. CDR1 is SGHRS, CDR2 YFSETQ, per germline. The V gene end was trimmed by 5 bases and the J gene end by 5 bases; junction bases not matched to a gene: 3. DNA for the CDR3: TGCGCCAGCAGTGACAGGGTAAATGAAAAACTGTTTTTT. This gives the protein CASSDRVNEKLFF.

J is TRBJ1-6 and V is TRBV12-5; a weak D match, TRBD1 (5 bases). The CDR3 has 15 amino acids. V dropped 5 bases and J dropped 5 bases, with 13 bases sitting between them. Germline assignment: CDR1 LGHNT and CDR2 FRNRAP. Here the CDR3 DNA reads TGTGCTAGTGGTCTGGGGCAGGGACATAATTCACCCCTCCACTTT. It specifies CASGLGQGHNSPLHF.

CDR3 sequence (DNA): TGTGCCAGCAGCTTAAGTGAGGGGGCTAGCACAGATACGCAGTATTTT. Encoded protein: CASSLSEGASTDTQYF. V and J are TRBV5-6 and TRBJ2-3, with TRBD1 matching over 7 bases. This CDR3 comprises 16 residues. CDR1 and CDR2 (germline): SGHDT, YYEEEE. The trim removed 2 bases at V and 0 bases at J, leaving 6 bases unmatched.

The chain couples TRBV3-1 (or the pseudogene TRBV3-2) to TRBJ1-1; possibly TRBD1 for D (6 bases). Deletions cut 4 bases from V and 1 base from J, with 16 bases between. Germline CDR1 reads LGHDT; CDR2 reads YNNKEL (reference sequence). This CDR3 comprises 16 residues. The CDR3 loop is CASSPFGGGPNTEAFF. CDR3 bases: TGTGCCAGCAGCCCTTTTGGGGGGGGGCCGAACACTGAAGCTTTCTTT.

The chain employs TRBV12-5 and TRBJ2-1; 9 positions agree with TRBD1. CDR3 length: 13 amino acids. V lost 5 bases to trimming and J lost 12 bases; unmatched junction nucleotides: 8. From germline, CDR1 is LGHNT and CDR2 FRNRAP. The CDR3 DNA reads TGTGCTAGTGGTGACCGGGACAGGGTACCGCAGTTCTTC. This translates into CASGDRDRVPQFF.

This clone appeared a few times. The chain employs TRBV29-1 and TRBJ2-7, with a tentative D call TRBD1 (6 bases). Germline V lookup: CDR1 SQVTM, CDR2 ANQGSEA. Trimming took 0 bases from V and 2 from J, leaving 20 bases between them. The CDR3 contains 17 residues. The CDR3 here is CSVEDPAGEGDPYEQYF. CDR3 DNA: TGCAGCGTTGAAGATCCGGCGGGTGAGGGGGACCCCTACGAGCAGTACTTC.

The chain joins TRBV9 to TRBJ2-2, with D possibly being TRBD2 (6 bases). Trimming left V 9 bases short and J 7 bases short, with 19 bases between. CDR3 length: 14 amino acids. Germline CDR1 SGDLS, CDR2 YYNGEE. CDR3 in DNA: TGTGCCACGTCGAAGGCTAGCGCCGACGGGGAGCTGTTTTTT. Its translation is CATSKASADGELFF.

This clone has a single count. The rearrangement links TRBV5-1 to TRBJ2-7, with 16 bases aligning to TRBD2. The CDR3 covers 18 residues. Germline-derived CDR1 and CDR2 are SGHRS and YFSETQ. After removal of 1 base from V and 4 bases from J, the junction contained 8 bases not matched to a gene. This chain's CDR3 is CASSLSTGLAGGQYEQYF. In nucleotides, the CDR3 is TGCGCCAGCAGCTTGAGCACGGGACTAGCGGGAGGGCAGTACGAGCAGTACTTC.

This clone occurred a few times. This sequence joins TRBV7-9 and TRBJ1-5; 8 bases fit TRBD1. CDR3 length: 15 residues. V shed 5 bases, J shed 4 bases, and the junction held 7 bases outside the gene matches. Germline loops: CDR1 SEHNR, CDR2 FQNEAQ (reference sequence). CDR3 amino acids: CASSATGAENQPQHF. The CDR3 DNA reads TGTGCCAGCAGCGCGACAGGGGCGGAAAATCAGCCCCAGCATTTT. Full variable domain (missing parts from reference TRBV7-9 and TRBJ1-5): DTGVSQNPRHKITKRGQNVTFRCDPISEHNRLYWYRQTLGQGPEFLTYFQNEAQLEKSRLLSDRFSAERPKGSFSTLEIQRTEQGDSAMYLCASSATGAENQPQHFGDGTRLSIL.

The gene calls are TRBV27 and TRBJ2-3, with TRBD1 identical over 12 bases. The CDR3 covers 17 residues. Germline-derived CDR1 and CDR2 are MNHEY and SMNVEV (reference sequence). V dropped 3 bases and J dropped 3; count of bases not matched to a gene: 7. The CDR3 DNA reads TGTGCCAGCAGTTTTGCCGGGACAGGGGGCAGGACAGATACGCAGTATTTT. Translation: CASSFAGTGGRTDTQYF.

J is TRBJ2-3 and V is TRBV5-3, with 10 bases fitting TRBD2. TRBV5-3 falls under the ORF class, with uncertain function. The CDR3 contains 18 residues. The V segment lost 9 bases and the J segment 1 base; nucleotides outside the gene matches: 17. CDR3 bases: TGTGCCAAACCCCTACTAGCGGGATTGGATGGGGGCACAGATACGCAGTATTTT. It codes for CAKPLLAGLDGGTDTQYF.

This rearrangement joins TRBV6-4 to TRBJ1-6, with a possible D match to TRBD1 (6 bases). Between the trimmed V and J ends, which lost 8 bases and 11 bases, there was a span of 22 bases. CDR1 is MRHNA, CDR2 SNTAGT, per germline. The CDR3 totals 15 residues. The CDR3 DNA reads TGTGCCAGCCCATGGGCTGGGGGGCTCCCCCCACCCCTCCACTTT. Translating gives CASPWAGGLPPPLHF.

The chain carries TRBV18 and TRBJ1-3, with D perhaps TRBD1 (5 bases). V lost 3 bases, J lost 2 bases, and 11 bases lay in between. This CDR3 is built from 15 residues. Germline V gene sequence: CDR1 KGHSH, CDR2 LQKENI. The CDR3 DNA sequence: TGTGCCAGCTCACCCCAAGGGGTTACTGGAAACACCATATATTTT. Translating it yields CASSPQGVTGNTIYF.

CDR3 sequence reads: CASNHNLAGGNNEQFF. CDR3 DNA sequence: TGTGCCAGCAACCATAACCTAGCGGGAGGGAACAATGAGCAGTTCTTC. The J gene is TRBJ2-1, the V gene TRBV9; TRBD2 agrees at 12 bases. Germline trimming cut 6 bases from V and 5 bases from J; bases unmatched to any gene: 9. The CDR3 covers 16 residues. Germline CDR1 SGDLS, CDR2 YYNGEE.

The chain is built from TRBV20-1 and TRBJ1-2; D is perhaps TRBD1 (5 bases). The CDR3 is 11 residues long. Trimming pared 1 base from V and 8 bases from J, leaving 8 bases between. Germline V gives CDR1 DFQATT, CDR2 SNEGSKA (reference sequence). CDR3 amino acids: CSARGQIGYTF. The CDR3 nucleotides are TGCAGTGCTAGAGGACAGATAGGCTACACCTTC.

CDR3 DNA sequence: TGTGCCAGCAGCCCCGACGGGACGGGCTATGGCTACACCTTC. Translated: CASSPDGTGYGYTF. The chain links TRBV7-3 to TRBJ1-2, with TRBD1 as a possible D gene (5 bases). Trimming removed 5 bases at V and 4 bases at J, with 14 bases between. This CDR3 is 14 amino acids long. Germline V lookup: CDR1 SGHTA, CDR2 FQGTGA. Supplemented by reference TRBV7-3 and TRBJ1-2, the full variable domain reads GAGVSQTPSNKVTEKGKYVELRCDPISGHTALYWYRQSLGQGPEFLIYFQGTGAADDSGLPNDRFFAVRPEGSVSTLKIQRTERGDSAVYLCASSPDGTGYGYTFGSGTRLTVV.

About this clone itself: This specimen includes other DNA sequences encoding the same CDR3. This rearrangement joins TRBV12-3 or TRBV12-4 to TRBJ1-5; no clear D gene. This CDR3 is built from 11 residues. V was shortened by 3 bases and J by 7 bases, with 4 bases between the two germline ends. In nucleotides, the CDR3 is TGTGCCAGCAGTTTTGGGCAGCCCCAGCATTTT. Amino acid sequence: CASSFGQPQHF.

This chain uses TRBV18 with TRBJ1-3, with no clear D. CDR3 size: 12 residues. Between the trimmed V and J ends, which lost 6 bases and 0 bases, there was a span of 3 bases. Germline V gene lookup returns CDR1 KGHSH and CDR2 LQKENI. The CDR3: CASSPSGNTIYF. DNA of the CDR3: TGTGCCAGCTCCCCCTCTGGAAACACCATATATTTT.

The J gene is TRBJ1-1, the V gene TRBV4-1; D possibly corresponds to TRBD1 (6 bases). The V gene lost 5 bases and the J gene lost 5 bases, with 18 bases spanning the gap. The CDR3 spans 15 residues. The V gene's germline CDR1 is MGHRA and CDR2 YSYEKL. The CDR3 DNA is TGCGCCAGCAGCAGAAAGAAGGAGGGGGGGACTGAAGCTTTCTTT. Translated: CASSRKKEGGTEAFF.

The chain carries TRBV2 and TRBJ2-1; 8 bases line up with TRBD1. Trimming removed 4 bases from V and 2 bases from J; junction bases left unmatched: 7. Germline-derived CDR1 and CDR2 are SNHLY and FYNNEI. This CDR3 comprises 16 residues. In DNA, the CDR3 is TGTGCCAGCAGTGGGAACGACAGGGGAACCTACAATGAGCAGTTCTTC. Protein product: CASSGNDRGTYNEQFF.

The chain is built from TRBV11-2 and TRBJ2-2, with 7 bases lining up with TRBD1. In germline, CDR1 is SGHAT, CDR2 FQNNGV. The CDR3 runs to 13 residues. The ends lost 8 bases at V and 13 bases at J; junction bases unmatched: 13. The CDR3 nucleotides are TGTGCCAGCCCGGGACAGAACACCCACGCGCTGTTTTTT. Protein product: CASPGQNTHALFF. Filled out from reference TRBV11-2 and TRBJ2-2, the complete variable domain reads EAGVAQSPRYKIIEKRQSVAFWCNPISGHATLYWYQQILGQGPKLLIQFQNNGVVDDSQLPKDRFSAERLKGVDSTLKIQPAKLEDSAVYLCASPGQNTHALFFGEGSRLTVL.